This paragraph reports one T cell receptor beta chain. Its antigen is as yet unknown. Co-extracted RNA and DNA came from roughly 20-30 mg of unsorted bulk tissue. Every tumor yielded five separate sampled regions. Each tumor sample had over 80% viable tumor cells. TCR beta cDNA was reverse-transcribed from roughly 0.45 ug of total RNA. The reaction used a constant-region primer and ProtoScript II reverse transcriptase. ARM-PCR was slightly modified, and three nested multiplex PCR rounds with it gave rise to the TCR beta libraries. Investigators reported that the first two PCR rounds, at 10 cycles each, used TRBV1-TRBV30 forward primers with a C-beta reverse primer. Each CDR3 protein is one row after TCRdb ran MiXCR on the multiplex PCR reads. The data contain about 32,000 distinct CDR3 sequences, 60% to 85% of them singletons. The data originate from a study of tumor-infiltrating lymphocytes in primary liver carcinoma. Overall study: Tumors, staged T1-T3 N0M0, spanned about 4.2 to 11 cm.

The CDR3 contains 14 residues. Germline V gene data show CDR1 as SEHNR and CDR2 as FQNEAQ (reference sequence). Overall study results and limits: Tumors carried a top-250-clone fraction significantly exceeding that of blood (p = 0.039).

The clonotype was recovered from a man aged 40-50 years with primary liver carcinoma and hepatitis B virus infection. The V gene is TRBV7-9, the J gene TRBJ2-7; 9 nucleotides align to TRBD2. The specimen was liver tumor tissue from sampling region 5. Sample subset: tumor region T5, tumor centre. CDR3: CVGSRTSEYYEQYF. CDR3 DNA: TGTGTCGGCAGCCGGACTAGCGAGTACTACGAGCAGTACTTC.